This is a list of T cell receptor beta chains from one sample in a study of blood T cell repertoires in COVID-19. Sequenced by immunoSEQ multiplex PCR; TCRdb stores in-frame clones only, minus some. The sample has approximately 390,000 clones, roughly 90% seen once. Material: PBMCs or T cells enriched from blood (not recorded which). The receptors were sampled from a woman aged 40 to 55 with acute COVID-19. CDR3s include the opening cysteine and the closing phenylalanine or tryptophan. The D gene is left open where the match is weak. Not all rows give a size; the values are once, few, many and, for expanded clones, a class.

NA,TRBV2,TRBJ1-3,NA,TGTGCCAGCAGTGAAATGGTCGGGGATGGAAACACCATATATTTT,CASSEMVGDGNTIYF
TRBD2,TRBV20-1,TRBJ2-1,NA,TGCAGTGCTATTGACGCGGGGGGGCCGGATGAGCAGTTCTTC,CSAIDAGGPDEQFF
NA,TRBV24-1,TRBJ2-6,NA,TGTGCCACCAGTGATTACAGTTCTGGGGCCAACGTCCTGACTTTC,CATSDYSSGANVLTF
NA,TRBV10-3,TRBJ1-6,NA,TGTGCCATCAGTACTACAGGTGAATCACCCCTCCACTTT,CAISTTGESPLHF
NA,TRBV2,TRBJ2-1,NA,TGTGCCAGCAGACGGGGGATCTCCTACAATGAGCAGTTCTTC,CASRRGISYNEQFF
NA,TRBV19,TRBJ1-1,NA,TGTGCCAGTAGCTGGAGCAGAAAGGAAGCTTTCTTT,CASSWSRKEAFF
NA,TRBV2,TRBJ2-1,NA,TGTGCCAGAGAGGGGGTGGGAGCCAATGAGCAGTTCTTC,CAREGVGANEQFF
TRBD2,TRBV29-1,TRBJ2-3,many,TGCAGCGTTCTCGCAGCGGGGGGGCAGACAGATACGCAGTATTTT,CSVLAAGGQTDTQYF
NA,TRBV9,TRBJ2-5,NA,TGTGCCAGCAGCGTCGGGGTCGTTGAAGAGACCCAGTACTTC,CASSVGVVEETQYF
NA,TRBV29-1,TRBJ2-7,NA,TGCAGCGTTGAAGATGGGGGGGCGGGACGCGAGCAGTACTTC,CSVEDGGAGREQYF
NA,TRBV7-9,TRBJ2-7,NA,TGTGCCAGCAGCTTAACAGGGAACTACGAGCAGTACTTC,CASSLTGNYEQYF
TRBD1,TRBV10-3,TRBJ1-1,NA,TGTGCCATCAGTGGGGACAGCTTGAACACTGAAGCTTTCTTT,CAISGDSLNTEAFF
NA,TRBV3-1/TRBV3-2,TRBJ1-5,NA,TGTGCCAGCAGCCAAGCGTCGCTTCGAGCCAGCAATCAGCCCCAGCATTTT,CASSQASLRASNQPQHF
NA,TRBV6-6,TRBJ1-1,NA,TGTGCCAGCAGTTACGAGGCCCCCACTGAAGCTTTCTTT,CASSYEAPTEAFF
NA,TRBV3-1/TRBV3-2,TRBJ2-7,NA,TGTGCCAGCAGCCATCTACCCTACGAGCAGTACTTC,CASSHLPYEQYF
TRBD1,TRBV7-2,TRBJ1-5,NA,TGTGCCAGCAGCTTAGGACAGGGAGGAAGCAATCAGCCCCAGCATTTT,CASSLGQGGSNQPQHF
TRBD1,TRBV29-1,TRBJ1-2,NA,TGCAGCGTTGAGCTGGGACAGTTCTATGGCTACACCTTC,CSVELGQFYGYTF
NA,TRBV10-3,TRBJ2-7,NA,TGTGCCATCAGTGAGTCCGTTTACGAGCAGTACTTC,CAISESVYEQYF
TRBD2,TRBV7-2,TRBJ2-5,NA,TGTGCCAGCAGCTCCTTAGCGGGGGGGCGAGAGACCCAGTACTTC,CASSSLAGGRETQYF
TRBD2,TRBV5-4,TRBJ2-7,NA,TGTGCCAGCAGCTTGGTACCGCGGGGGGACTACGAGCAGTACTTC,CASSLVPRGDYEQYF
NA,TRBV7-8,TRBJ1-1,NA,TGTGCCAGCAGCTTAGTGGGGCCCCAGAGAGCTTTCTTT,CASSLVGPQRAFF
NA,TRBV24-1,TRBJ1-2,NA,TGTGCCACCAGTGATTCGACAGTGAACTATGGCTACACCTTC,CATSDSTVNYGYTF
TRBD1,TRBV5-1,TRBJ1-6,NA,TGCGCCAGCAGCTCACAGGGGTCCTATAATTCACCCCTCCACTTT,CASSSQGSYNSPLHF
TRBD1,TRBV3-1/TRBV3-2,TRBJ1-2,NA,TGTGCCAGCAGCCAAGCGGGACAGGGAGGCGGCTACACCTTC,CASSQAGQGGGYTF
NA,TRBV5-1,TRBJ2-7,NA,TGCGCCAGCAGCTTGGAGGACTTGGGCGAGCAGTACTTC,CASSLEDLGEQYF
NA,TRBV6-5,TRBJ2-5,once,TGTGCCAGCACCAGGACCGGACTTTACTTC,CASTRTGLYF
TRBD2,TRBV19,TRBJ2-3,NA,TGTGCCAGTAGTACTTCCTCTAGCGGGGAGGCTACGCAGTATTTT,CASSTSSSGEATQYF
NA,TRBV19,TRBJ1-6,NA,TGTGCCAGTAGCCCAGCTGGAGGGGGGGTTTCACCCCTCCACTTT,CASSPAGGGVSPLHF
TRBD2,TRBV9,TRBJ2-7,few,TGTGCCAGCAGCGTAGGAGGGACTAACCCTACCTACGAGCAGTACTTC,CASSVGGTNPTYEQYF
NA,TRBV24-1,TRBJ2-3,NA,TGTGCCACCAGGGGCGAGTCCTTCACAGATACGCAGTATTTT,CATRGESFTDTQYF
NA,TRBV6-4,TRBJ1-1,NA,TGTGCCAGCAGTGATGGCGGGGCTGAAGCTTTCTTT,CASSDGGAEAFF
NA,TRBV5-4,TRBJ2-7,NA,TGTGCCAGCACCTCCTCGGGCGGGGCGATTTACGAGCAGTACTTC,CASTSSGGAIYEQYF
NA,TRBV19,TRBJ2-3,NA,TGTGCCAGTAGTATAGACCTAGTCACAGATACGCAGTATTTT,CASSIDLVTDTQYF
NA,TRBV27,TRBJ2-2,few,TGTGCCAGCAGTTTCGCCGGGGAGCTGTTTTTT,CASSFAGELFF
NA,TRBV30,TRBJ1-6,NA,TGTGCCTGGAGAGACACCTATAATTCACCCCTCCACTTT,CAWRDTYNSPLHF
NA,TRBV11-2,TRBJ1-1,NA,TGTGCCAGCAGCCAGGGTGCCACTGAAGCTTTCTTT,CASSQGATEAFF
NA,TRBV30,TRBJ1-6,NA,TGTGCCTGGAGTGGTACAGGATATAATTCACCCCTCCACTTT,CAWSGTGYNSPLHF
TRBD1,TRBV3-1/TRBV3-2,TRBJ1-2,NA,TGTGCCAGCAGCCACGCCCGGGACAGGGATGGCTACACCTTC,CASSHARDRDGYTF
NA,TRBV19,TRBJ2-5,NA,TGTGCCAGTACCAAGCGGACGGGTGAGACCCAGTACTTC,CASTKRTGETQYF
NA,TRBV10-3,TRBJ2-7,NA,TGTGCCATCATGGCCAGCTCCTACGAGCAGTACTTC,CAIMASSYEQYF
TRBD1,TRBV30,TRBJ1-6,NA,TGTGCCTGGAGCGAGGGACAGTCCAATTCACCCCTCCACTTT,CAWSEGQSNSPLHF
TRBD2,TRBV5-5,TRBJ2-5,NA,TGTGCCAGCAGCCGGACTAGCGGCTTTCAAGAGACCCAGTACTTC,CASSRTSGFQETQYF
NA,TRBV25-1,TRBJ2-7,NA,TGTGCCAGCAGTGATAGGGGATACGAGCAGTACTTC,CASSDRGYEQYF
NA,TRBV11-2,TRBJ2-3,NA,TGTGCCAGCAGTTACGAGATCCGGGGGACAGATACGCAGTATTTT,CASSYEIRGTDTQYF
TRBD2,TRBV5-6,TRBJ2-5,NA,TGTGCCAGCAGCTTGAATTTAGCGGGGGGGCCGGGAGAGACCCAGTACTTC,CASSLNLAGGPGETQYF
TRBD2,TRBV5-5,TRBJ2-5,NA,TGTGCCAGCAGCACGACTAGCGGGAGGCAAGAGACCCAGTACTTC,CASSTTSGRQETQYF
NA,TRBV18,TRBJ1-1,NA,TGTGCCAGCTCCCTAGGCACTGAAGCTTTCTTT,CASSLGTEAFF